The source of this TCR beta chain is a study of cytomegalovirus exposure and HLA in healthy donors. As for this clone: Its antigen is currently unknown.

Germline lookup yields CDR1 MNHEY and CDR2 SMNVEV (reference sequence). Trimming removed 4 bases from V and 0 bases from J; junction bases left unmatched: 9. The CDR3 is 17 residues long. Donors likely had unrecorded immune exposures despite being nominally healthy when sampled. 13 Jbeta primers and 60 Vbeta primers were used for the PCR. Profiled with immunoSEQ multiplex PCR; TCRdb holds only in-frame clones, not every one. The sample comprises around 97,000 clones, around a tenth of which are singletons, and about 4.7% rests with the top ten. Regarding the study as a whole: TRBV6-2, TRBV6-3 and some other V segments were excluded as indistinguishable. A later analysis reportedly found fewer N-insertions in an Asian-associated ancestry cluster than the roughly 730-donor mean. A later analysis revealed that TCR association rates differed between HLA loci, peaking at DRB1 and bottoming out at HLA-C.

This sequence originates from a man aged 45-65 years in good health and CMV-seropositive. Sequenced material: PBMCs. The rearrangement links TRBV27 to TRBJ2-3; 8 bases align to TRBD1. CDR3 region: CASSSTRQGLSTDTQYF. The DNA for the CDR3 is TGTGCCAGCAGTTCAACCAGACAGGGGTTGAGCACAGATACGCAGTATTTT.